These T cell receptor beta chains were read from a single sample in a study of T cell responses to AZD1222 COVID-19 vaccine. The table came from immunoSEQ multiplex PCR; TCRdb's copy has only in-frame clones and leaves some out. This sample yields over 150,000 clones, of which roughly 90% are seen a single time; roughly 4.3% belongs to the top ten. Specimen: peripheral blood, collected 28 days after the second AZD1222 dose. All receptors derive from an adult who received the AZD1222 COVID-19 vaccine. Each CDR3 is given with its conserved first and last residue. The D gene is left open where the match is weak. Only part of the rows carry a size: once, few, many, or a class if the clone is expanded.

d_call: NA; clone_size: NA; v_call: TRBV11-3; j_call: TRBJ2-5; cdr3_aa: CASSRTYQETQYF; cdr3_nt: TGTGCCAGCAGCCGTACGTACCAAGAGACCCAGTACTTC
d_call: TRBD1; clone_size: NA; v_call: TRBV3-1/TRBV3-2; j_call: TRBJ1-4; cdr3_aa: CASSPGGDNEKLFF; cdr3_nt: TGTGCCAGCAGCCCAGGGGGTGATAATGAAAAACTGTTTTTT
d_call: TRBD2; clone_size: NA; v_call: TRBV4-1; j_call: TRBJ2-3; cdr3_aa: CASSQFIAGSSDTQYF; cdr3_nt: TGCGCCAGCAGCCAATTTATAGCGGGGAGCTCAGATACGCAGTATTTT
d_call: NA; clone_size: NA; v_call: TRBV12-3/TRBV12-4; j_call: TRBJ2-7; cdr3_aa: CASSWSPKGEQYF; cdr3_nt: TGTGCCAGCAGCTGGAGCCCCAAAGGGGAGCAGTACTTC
d_call: NA; clone_size: NA; v_call: TRBV24-1; j_call: TRBJ2-2; cdr3_aa: CATSDTQGRGELFF; cdr3_nt: TGTGCCACCAGTGATACCCAGGGGCGCGGGGAGCTGTTTTTT
d_call: NA; clone_size: NA; v_call: TRBV6-1; j_call: TRBJ1-6; cdr3_aa: CASSEYPGGVGGLHF; cdr3_nt: TGTGCCAGCAGTGAGTACCCCGGAGGTGTTGGAGGCCTCCACTTT
d_call: NA; clone_size: few; v_call: TRBV19; j_call: TRBJ1-6; cdr3_aa: CASKGTNNSPLHF; cdr3_nt: TGTGCCAGTAAAGGGACAAATAATTCACCCCTCCACTTT
d_call: NA; clone_size: NA; v_call: TRBV19; j_call: TRBJ2-2; cdr3_aa: CASSWGSYTGELFF; cdr3_nt: TGTGCCAGTAGTTGGGGTTCTTACACCGGGGAGCTGTTTTTT
d_call: NA; clone_size: NA; v_call: TRBV30; j_call: TRBJ1-1; cdr3_aa: CAWRYTEAFF; cdr3_nt: TGTGCCTGGCGGTACACTGAAGCTTTCTTT
d_call: TRBD1; clone_size: NA; v_call: TRBV11-2; j_call: TRBJ2-7; cdr3_aa: CASSPNRDRGSHEQYF; cdr3_nt: TGTGCCAGCAGCCCAAACCGGGACAGGGGTTCCCACGAGCAGTACTTC
d_call: NA; clone_size: NA; v_call: TRBV30; j_call: TRBJ1-1; cdr3_aa: CAWSSEPEAFF; cdr3_nt: TGTGCCTGGAGTTCAGAACCTGAAGCTTTCTTT
d_call: NA; clone_size: few; v_call: TRBV7-9; j_call: TRBJ2-5; cdr3_aa: CASSLGRRETQYF; cdr3_nt: TGTGCCAGCAGCCTGGGACGAAGGGAGACCCAGTACTTC
d_call: TRBD1; clone_size: NA; v_call: TRBV7-2; j_call: TRBJ1-1; cdr3_aa: CASSLVGQGLGTEAFF; cdr3_nt: TGTGCCAGCAGCTTAGTAGGACAGGGTTTGGGCACTGAAGCTTTCTTT
d_call: TRBD1; clone_size: NA; v_call: TRBV7-2; j_call: TRBJ2-7; cdr3_aa: CASSNPGQGLYEQYF; cdr3_nt: TGTGCCAGCAGCAATCCGGGACAGGGGTTGTACGAGCAGTACTTC
d_call: TRBD2; clone_size: NA; v_call: TRBV6-4; j_call: TRBJ2-3; cdr3_aa: CASSASGGADTQYF; cdr3_nt: TGTGCCAGCAGTGCCAGCGGGGGGGCAGATACGCAGTATTTT
d_call: NA; clone_size: few; v_call: TRBV19; j_call: TRBJ1-1; cdr3_aa: CASSIVKTVNTEAFF; cdr3_nt: TGTGCCAGTAGTATAGTGAAGACGGTGAACACTGAAGCTTTCTTT
d_call: NA; clone_size: NA; v_call: TRBV4-2; j_call: TRBJ1-4; cdr3_aa: CASSQGTTNEKLFF; cdr3_nt: TGTGCCAGCAGCCAAGGGACCACTAATGAAAAACTGTTTTTT
d_call: NA; clone_size: NA; v_call: TRBV3-1/TRBV3-2; j_call: TRBJ2-1; cdr3_aa: CASSHGQMGNEQFF; cdr3_nt: TGTGCCAGCAGCCATGGACAGATGGGGAATGAGCAGTTCTTC
d_call: NA; clone_size: once; v_call: TRBV7-9; j_call: TRBJ1-6; cdr3_aa: CASSRAGSSYNSPLHF; cdr3_nt: TGTGCCAGCAGCCGAGCGGGGAGCTCCTATAATTCACCCCTCCACTTT
d_call: NA; clone_size: NA; v_call: TRBV10-1; j_call: TRBJ1-6; cdr3_aa: CASRCYNSPLHF; cdr3_nt: TGCGCCAGCAGGTGTTATAATTCACCCCTCCACTTT
d_call: NA; clone_size: NA; v_call: TRBV5-1; j_call: TRBJ1-1; cdr3_aa: CASKMDGNTEAFF; cdr3_nt: TGCGCCAGCAAGATGGACGGGAACACTGAAGCTTTCTTT
d_call: NA; clone_size: NA; v_call: TRBV18; j_call: TRBJ1-2; cdr3_aa: CASSPLLGGYTF; cdr3_nt: TGTGCCAGCTCACCGTTATTGGGGGGCTACACCTTC
d_call: NA; clone_size: once; v_call: TRBV7-2; j_call: TRBJ1-2; cdr3_aa: CASSEQGGDGYTF; cdr3_nt: TGTGCCAGCAGCGAACAGGGAGGGGATGGCTACACCTTC
d_call: NA; clone_size: NA; v_call: TRBV6-5; j_call: TRBJ1-1; cdr3_aa: CASTPHTVGYTEAFF; cdr3_nt: TGTGCCAGCACCCCCCACACCGTGGGGTACACTGAAGCTTTCTTT
d_call: NA; clone_size: NA; v_call: TRBV29-1; j_call: TRBJ1-5; cdr3_aa: CSVEVPGSNQPQHF; cdr3_nt: TGCAGCGTTGAAGTACCCGGGAGCAATCAGCCCCAGCATTTT
d_call: TRBD2; clone_size: NA; v_call: TRBV7-8; j_call: TRBJ2-7; cdr3_aa: CASSLGTSAYEQYF; cdr3_nt: TGTGCCAGCAGCTTAGGGACTAGCGCTTACGAGCAGTACTTC
d_call: NA; clone_size: NA; v_call: TRBV7-8; j_call: TRBJ2-2; cdr3_aa: CASSLKGQRTGELFF; cdr3_nt: TGTGCCAGCAGCTTAAAGGGGCAACGGACCGGGGAGCTGTTTTTT
d_call: NA; clone_size: NA; v_call: TRBV9; j_call: TRBJ1-6; cdr3_aa: CASSVDGKGNSPLHF; cdr3_nt: TGTGCCAGCAGCGTAGATGGGAAAGGAAATTCACCCCTCCACTTT
d_call: NA; clone_size: NA; v_call: TRBV10-3; j_call: TRBJ1-2; cdr3_aa: CAISVNLGEGYTF; cdr3_nt: TGTGCCATCAGTGTTAATTTGGGGGAAGGCTACACCTTC
d_call: TRBD1; clone_size: NA; v_call: TRBV2; j_call: TRBJ1-1; cdr3_aa: CASELQGDTEAFF; cdr3_nt: TGTGCCAGCGAACTACAGGGGGACACTGAAGCTTTCTTT
d_call: TRBD1; clone_size: NA; v_call: TRBV18; j_call: TRBJ1-3; cdr3_aa: CASSPPGTGGVGNTIYF; cdr3_nt: TGTGCCAGCTCACCACCAGGGACAGGGGGCGTTGGAAACACCATATATTTT
d_call: NA; clone_size: NA; v_call: TRBV19; j_call: TRBJ1-1; cdr3_aa: CASSIFEMNTEAFF; cdr3_nt: TGTGCCAGTAGTATATTCGAGATGAACACTGAAGCTTTCTTT
d_call: TRBD2; clone_size: NA; v_call: TRBV11-2; j_call: TRBJ2-1; cdr3_aa: CASLGLVRNEQFF; cdr3_nt: TGTGCCAGCTTGGGACTAGTTCGGAATGAGCAGTTCTTC
d_call: NA; clone_size: few; v_call: TRBV2; j_call: TRBJ2-5; cdr3_aa: CASAIGATETQYF; cdr3_nt: TGTGCCAGTGCCATCGGGGCCACGGAGACCCAGTACTTC
d_call: NA; clone_size: NA; v_call: TRBV5-4; j_call: TRBJ1-1; cdr3_aa: CAMTGRTAMNTEAFF; cdr3_nt: TGTGCCATGACCGGGCGGACAGCTATGAACACTGAAGCTTTCTTT
d_call: TRBD1; clone_size: NA; v_call: TRBV7-9; j_call: TRBJ1-3; cdr3_aa: CASSSSDRDLNTIYF; cdr3_nt: TGTGCCAGCAGCTCCTCCGACAGGGACCTAAACACCATATATTTT
d_call: NA; clone_size: NA; v_call: TRBV7-2; j_call: TRBJ1-5; cdr3_aa: CASSSHGGQPQHF; cdr3_nt: TGTGCCAGCAGCTCCCACGGTGGTCAGCCCCAGCATTTT
d_call: TRBD1; clone_size: NA; v_call: TRBV19; j_call: TRBJ1-5; cdr3_aa: CATYPGTELIFQPQHF; cdr3_nt: TGTGCCACATATCCCGGGACAGAACTAATTTTTCAGCCCCAGCATTTT
d_call: TRBD1; clone_size: NA; v_call: TRBV10-3; j_call: TRBJ2-5; cdr3_aa: CAIGAGTGGTQYF; cdr3_nt: TGTGCCATCGGTGCCGGGACAGGGGGGACCCAGTACTTC
d_call: NA; clone_size: NA; v_call: TRBV5-1; j_call: TRBJ2-5; cdr3_aa: CASSLGGTAVQETQYF; cdr3_nt: TGCGCCAGCAGCTTGGGCGGCACAGCTGTCCAAGAGACCCAGTACTTC